A selection of T cell receptor delta chains follows, all from one sample in a study of γδ T cells in repeated Plasmodium falciparum infection. TCRdb re-called clones from the multiplex PCR reads via CATT. The sample yields over 55,000 delta-chain clones, 1.5% to 2% seen once. Material for sequencing was gamma-delta T cells from blood. The receptors originated from a pool of human donors (malaria-infected and uninfected, not separated). CDR3s include the opening cysteine and the closing phenylalanine or tryptophan.

CDR3: CALVSVDTELIF
length: 12
V: TRDV1
J: TRDJ1

CDR3: CALGELDFCQPKREDILNTDKLIF
length: 24
V: TRDV1
J: TRDJ1

CDR3: CALGGTKQVLKLGDLFAGFYTDKLIF
length: 26
V: TRDV1
J: TRDJ1

CDR3: CSAVGASVYWGYAYTDKLIF
length: 20
V: TRDV1
J: TRDJ1

CDR3: CALGERRAGYWGIRFTDKLIF
length: 21
V: TRDV1
J: TRDJ1

CDR3: CALGEGRLPRYWGIRDKLIF
length: 20
V: TRDV1
J: TRDJ1

CDR3: CALGETLLPPAGPDKLIF
length: 18
V: TRDV1
J: TRDJ1

CDR3: CALGEPKHLGDGNTDKLIF
length: 19
V: TRDV1
J: TRDJ1

CDR3: CALGELARNERSFCWGTDKLIF
length: 22
V: TRDV1
J: TRDJ1

CDR3: CALGEGFPPLYTDKLIF
length: 17
V: TRDV1
J: TRDJ1

CDR3: CALGERIWGIRGYTDKLIF
length: 19
V: TRDV1
J: TRDJ1

CDR3: CAVTLRVWGIGGHTDKLIF
length: 19
V: TRAV36/DV7
J: TRDJ1

CDR3: CASRAWGGYTDKLIF
length: 15
V: TRDV3
J: TRDJ1

CDR3: CALGVNFFLWPRETDKLIF
length: 19
V: TRDV1
J: TRDJ1

CDR3: CALGEPAMRLGFQLYTDKLIF
length: 21
V: TRDV1
J: TRDJ1

CDR3: CALGPWVWGIRRSDKLIF
length: 18
V: TRDV1
J: TRDJ1

CDR3: CALGEPAFLAGWDHFGDKLIF
length: 21
V: TRDV1
J: TRDJ1

CDR3: CALGEVLLYWGIPDKLIF
length: 18
V: TRDV1
J: TRDJ1

CDR3: CAIGALRRTRLTDKLIF
length: 17
V: TRDV1
J: TRDJ1

CDR3: CALGEILKWAFLGSPGGYFTDKLIF
length: 25
V: TRDV1
J: TRDJ1

CDR3: CALGEFVKHLFRYTDKLIF
length: 19
V: TRDV1
J: TRDJ1

CDR3: CALGLPAGFLWSLGYWGPEGSKLIF
length: 25
V: TRDV1
J: TRDJ1

CDR3: CALGEPTLRGSTGNFADKLIF
length: 21
V: TRDV1
J: TRDJ1

CDR3: CALGERVSYSTDPPYGGTDKLIF
length: 23
V: TRDV1
J: TRDJ1

CDR3: CALGEPAPGYGYTDKLIF
length: 18
V: TRDV1
J: TRDJ1

CDR3: CALGDSLPYWGTSSYTDKLIF
length: 21
V: TRDV1
J: TRDJ1

CDR3: CALGELPHELTNRGIQKLTAQLFF
length: 24
V: TRDV1
J: TRDJ2

CDR3: CALGELGDSSWDTRQMFF
length: 18
V: TRDV1
J: TRDJ3

CDR3: CALGELFRRDTRGPLIF
length: 17
V: TRDV1
J: TRDJ4

CDR3: CALGEPPRGILGDTQTDKLIF
length: 21
V: TRDV1
J: TRDJ1

CDR3: CALGEPPFLTELQTNNYTDKLIF
length: 23
V: TRDV1
J: TRDJ1

CDR3: CALGDPWSGTGGYGVKLIF
length: 19
V: TRDV1
J: TRDJ1

CDR3: CALGEPILSFLLGDTTDKLIF
length: 21
V: TRDV1
J: TRDJ1

CDR3: CAFCWGYVGTDKPIF
length: 15
V: TRDV3
J: TRDJ1

CDR3: CASPFRPGTDKLIF
length: 14
V: TRDV3
J: TRDJ1

CDR3: CACDTVSWIRDTDKLIF
length: 17
V: TRDV2
J: TRDJ1

CDR3: CALGGSGSIAQHF
length: 13
V: TRDV1
J: TRDJ2

CDR3: CALGELAPSLPYWGISNLNKLIF
length: 23
V: TRDV1
J: TRDJ1

CDR3: CACDTLLGDPYTDKLIF
length: 17
V: TRDV2
J: TRDJ1

CDR3: CALGEGPFGGWGIQPNTDKLIF
length: 22
V: TRDV1
J: TRDJ1

CDR3: CACDTLGGQFYTDKLIF
length: 17
V: TRDV2
J: TRDJ1

CDR3: CALGELGFFLPRSRGRYTDKLIF
length: 23
V: TRDV1
J: TRDJ1

CDR3: CALGDPFNFLLLRTGGYALGTDKLIF
length: 26
V: TRDV1
J: TRDJ1

CDR3: CACFPRLSLGDPPDKLIF
length: 18
V: TRDV3
J: TRDJ1

CDR3: CALGELFPTRTLNWGIDTDKLIF
length: 23
V: TRDV1
J: TRDJ1

CDR3: CALGELPFCPDKLIF
length: 15
V: TRDV1
J: TRDJ1

CDR3: CALGDVIGGYDLTAQLFF
length: 18
V: TRDV1
J: TRDJ2

CDR3: CALGERYPLYAVVAGGYFGRSLKLIF
length: 26
V: TRDV1
J: TRDJ1

CDR3: CALVVFWGTPRDKLIF
length: 16
V: TRDV1
J: TRDJ1

CDR3: CALGGRGGRSDKLIF
length: 15
V: TRDV1
J: TRDJ1

CDR3: CALGDLRYRVYTNKLIF
length: 17
V: TRDV1
J: TRDJ1

CDR3: CALSSPRLLGDKLIF
length: 15
V: TRDV1
J: TRDJ1

CDR3: CALGEITYGDTTFTDKLIF
length: 19
V: TRDV1
J: TRDJ1

CDR3: CALGDPNSRWGIGDTDKLIF
length: 20
V: TRDV1
J: TRDJ1

CDR3: CACDTKYYQPMYTYKLIF
length: 18
V: TRDV2
J: TRDJ1

CDR3: CALGELLLLHNYGGIRELIF
length: 20
V: TRDV1
J: TRDJ1

CDR3: CACDRLLGDTKRVYTDKLIF
length: 20
V: TRDV2
J: TRDJ1